One sample yielded the 17 T cell receptor beta chains listed below, sequenced in a study of prognosis after radiotherapy for stage I lung cancer. From genomic DNA, two-round multiplex PCR was used to amplify TCR beta CDR3. Amplification in first-round PCR relied on primers specific to each TRBV and TRBJ gene. MiXCR, run by TCRdb on the multiplex PCR reads, gives a single entry per CDR3 protein. The data hold approximately 20,000 distinct CDR3 sequences, with over 25% observed a single time. Here the sequenced sample was PBMCs, taken before or after stereotactic body radiation therapy (not recorded which). The receptors come from a donor aged 50 or older with non-small cell lung cancer.

This clonotype appeared many times. The chain recombines TRBV7-9 with TRBJ1-2; perhaps TRBD1 as D (6 bases). The germline V gene encodes CDR1 SEHNR and CDR2 FQNEAQ (reference sequence). The CDR3 covers 13 residues. The germline V and J ends were trimmed by 5 bases and 1 base, with 8 bases remaining between them. CDR3 bases: TGTGCCAGCAGCGAGGACAGTAACTATGGCTACACCTTC. It encodes CASSEDSNYGYTF. Looking up the rest from reference TRBV7-9 and TRBJ1-2 gives the full variable domain: DTGVSQNPRHKITKRGQNVTFRCDPISEHNRLYWYRQTLGQGPEFLTYFQNEAQLEKSRLLSDRFSAERPKGSFSTLEIQRTEQGDSAMYLCASSEDSNYGYTFGSGTRLTVV.

This clonotype has at least ten counts. The chain employs TRBV29-1 and TRBJ2-1; D remains ambiguous. The CDR3 extends over 14 amino acids. The V end lost 0 bases, the J end lost 7 bases, and 13 bases lay between the germline ends. Per germline, CDR1 SQVTM and CDR2 ANQGSEA. CDR3 coding DNA: TGCAGCGTTGAAGACCCACCCAAAAGGAATGAGCAGTTCTTC. Protein sequence: CSVEDPPKRNEQFF.

For this clonotype: One base separates it from a far larger clone, so it is likely a read error. The J gene is TRBJ2-3, the V gene TRBV6-5; D remains ambiguous. The CDR3 is 13 residues long. Germline loops: CDR1 MNHEY, CDR2 SVGAGI. CDR3 coding DNA: TGTGTCAGCTCAAATTCTGACACAGATACGCAGTATTTT. It is translated as CVSSNSDTDTQYF.

This clonotype has at least ten counts. V usage is TRBV6-1 and J usage is TRBJ1-5; D is uncertain. Germline V lookup: CDR1 MNHNS, CDR2 SASEGT. This CDR3 has 16 amino acids. V lost 2 bases to trimming and J lost 6 bases, with 17 bases between them. CDR3: CASSEWSDLRGQPQHF. DNA for the CDR3: TGTGCCAGCAGTGAATGGTCGGATCTTAGAGGTCAGCCCCAGCATTTT.

With regard to this clonotype: Since a far larger clone is one base different, this is likely a read error. The J gene is TRBJ2-5, the V gene TRBV6-9; 9 bases line up with TRBD1. Germline V gene sequence: CDR1 MNHGY, CDR2 SVAAGI. The CDR3 spans 14 residues. Written as DNA, the CDR3 is TGTGCCAGCAGTTTACCGGGACAGGGAAAGACCAAGTACTTC. It encodes CASSLPGQGKTKYF.

This clonotype has at least ten counts. This rearrangement joins TRBV7-2 to TRBJ2-5, with D hard to call. The CDR3 runs to 12 residues. Germline lookup yields CDR1 SGHTA and CDR2 FQGNSA. Trimming pared 5 bases from V and 5 bases from J, leaving 9 bases between. The CDR3 DNA reads as TGTGCCAGCAGCCCCCGCGCTGAGACCCAGTACTTC. As protein: CASSPRAETQYF.

This clonotype was counted ten times or more. V is TRBV28 and J is TRBJ2-5; D is possibly TRBD2 (6 bases). This CDR3 is 12 amino acids long. V shed 6 bases and J shed 4 bases, with 9 bases lying between them. Germline CDR1 MDHEN, CDR2 SYDVKM. The CDR3 coding sequence is TGTGCCAGCAGCCTGCGGGGAGAGACCCAGTACTTC. This codes for CASSLRGETQYF.

At least ten counts were recorded for this clonotype. The V gene is TRBV20-1, the J gene TRBJ2-7; TRBD2 might be the D (5 bases). The CDR3 is 12 amino acids. V was clipped by 7 bases and J by 4 bases, with 14 bases between them. Germline V lookup: CDR1 DFQATT, CDR2 SNEGSKA (reference sequence). The CDR3 region is CSVPGSAYEQYF. The CDR3 DNA reads as TGCAGTGTCCCGGGATCCGCGTACGAGCAGTACTTC.

The rearrangement links TRBV28 to TRBJ2-7; no firm D call. The V gene lost 7 bases and the J gene lost 5 bases, with 15 bases spanning the gap. Germline V gene lookup returns CDR1 MDHEN and CDR2 SYDVKM. The CDR3 is 13 amino acids. This CDR3 reads CASTTRTFNEQYF. CDR3 nucleotides: TGTGCCAGCACTACAAGGACGTTCAACGAGCAGTACTTC.

In its sample, this clonotype was seen many times. This chain joins TRBV20-1 and TRBJ2-1; the match to TRBD2 covers 14 bases. CDR1 is DFQATT, CDR2 SNEGSKA, per germline (reference sequence). V lost 3 bases to trimming and J lost 8 bases; unmatched junction nucleotides: 3. This CDR3 contains 14 residues. CDR3 nucleotides: TGCAGTGCTAGGGGACTAGCGGGAGCGGATGAGCAGTTCTTC. This sequence encodes CSARGLAGADEQFF.

In its sample, this clonotype was seen many times. The chain links TRBV3-1 to TRBJ1-2; TRBD1 agrees at 7 bases. Germline V lookup: CDR1 LGHDT, CDR2 YNNKEL (reference sequence). The CDR3 is 14 residues long. The V and J ends lost 3 bases and 7 bases, in that order; junction bases with no gene match: 8. The CDR3 loop is CASSHGQAERGYTF. The CDR3, as DNA: TGTGCCAGCAGCCACGGACAGGCGGAACGTGGCTACACCTTC.

This clonotype was seen many times. The V gene is TRBV5-4, the J gene TRBJ2-1; 9 nucleotides agree with TRBD1. The germline CDR1 and CDR2 sequences are SGHNT and YYREEE (reference sequence). V shed 4 bases, J shed 7 bases, and the junction held 9 bases outside the gene matches. There are 15 residues in the CDR3. The CDR3 bases are TGTGCCAGCAGCCTGGGACAGGGTATGGGTAATGAGCAGTTCTTC. Protein sequence: CASSLGQGMGNEQFF.

The table lists this clonotype with many counts. The chain uses TRBV7-9 and TRBJ1-1; TRBD1 aligns across 8 bases. The CDR3 sequence is 15 residues long. V gave up 5 bases and J gave up 1 base; unmatched junction bases: 6. Germline V lookup: CDR1 SEHNR, CDR2 FQNEAQ (reference sequence). This chain's CDR3 is CASSLRDRQNTEAFF. The CDR3, as DNA: TGTGCCAGCAGCCTCCGGGACAGGCAGAACACTGAAGCTTTCTTT.

This clonotype has a count of ten or more. The chain is built from TRBV6-1 and TRBJ1-1; D is undetermined. Trimming shortened V by 8 bases and J by 1 base, and 8 bases separated the two germline ends. The CDR3 extends over 12 amino acids. Germline V gene data show CDR1 as MNHNS and CDR2 as SASEGT. In DNA, the CDR3 is TGTGCCAGCGAGGATCCGAACACTGAAGCTTTCTTT. Translation gives CASEDPNTEAFF.

This clonotype was detected ten times or more. The V gene is TRBV20-1, the J gene TRBJ1-5; 11 nucleotides match TRBD1. Germline V gene sequence: CDR1 DFQATT, CDR2 SNEGSKA (reference sequence). V shed 0 bases and J 3 bases; nucleotides not matched to a gene: 7. The CDR3 is 17 amino acids. The CDR3 DNA reads TGCAGTGCTAGAGAACGGACAGGGGGCCACATCAATCAGCCCCAGCATTTT. Its protein is CSARERTGGHINQPQHF.

Worth noting for this clonotype: The junction shows a germline mismatch at one end, possibly a read error. For the CDR3, the DNA is TGCAGTGCTACTGACCCGGGACAGTGCGAAACCGGGGAGTTGTTTTTT. Amino acids: CSATDPGQCETGELFF. The genes are TRBV20-1 and TRBJ2-2, with 7 bases identical to TRBD1. The length of the CDR3 is 16 residues. Germline V CDR1 and CDR2: DFQATT, SNEGSKA (reference sequence).

This clonotype was seen ten or more times. The chain links TRBV12-3 or TRBV12-4 to TRBJ2-3, with a possible D match to TRBD1 (5 bases). The V gene lost 7 bases and the J gene lost 2 bases, with 19 bases spanning the gap. The CDR3 spans 16 residues. CDR3 nucleotide sequence: TGTGCCAGCACCCTCTCCCGTACAGGTGTCACAGATACGCAGTATTTT. This encodes CASTLSRTGVTDTQYF.